This TCR beta chain was sequenced for a study of cytomegalovirus exposure and HLA in healthy donors. Notes on the study in general: Most TCR sequences were uncommon, yet certain public TCRs appeared in many donors.

The CDR3 spans 11 residues. The ends were cut back, 5 bases at V and 2 bases at J, with 3 bases in the middle. Per germline, CDR1 SEHNR and CDR2 FQNEAQ (reference sequence). Use of 60 Vbeta and 13 Jbeta primers characterized the PCR. Generated by immunoSEQ multiplex PCR, the TCRdb table keeps only in-frame clones and is missing some. The data hold roughly 200,000 clones, with about three quarters observed a single time. As for this clone: Its specificity is unknown.

This chain joins TRBV7-9 and TRBJ2-5; D gene unclear. Sequenced sample: PBMCs. This TCR was sampled from a woman aged 55 to 70 in good health and CMV-seropositive. The CDR3 nucleotides read TGTGCCAGCAGCGCGCAAGAGACCCAGTACTTC. This encodes CASSAQETQYF.